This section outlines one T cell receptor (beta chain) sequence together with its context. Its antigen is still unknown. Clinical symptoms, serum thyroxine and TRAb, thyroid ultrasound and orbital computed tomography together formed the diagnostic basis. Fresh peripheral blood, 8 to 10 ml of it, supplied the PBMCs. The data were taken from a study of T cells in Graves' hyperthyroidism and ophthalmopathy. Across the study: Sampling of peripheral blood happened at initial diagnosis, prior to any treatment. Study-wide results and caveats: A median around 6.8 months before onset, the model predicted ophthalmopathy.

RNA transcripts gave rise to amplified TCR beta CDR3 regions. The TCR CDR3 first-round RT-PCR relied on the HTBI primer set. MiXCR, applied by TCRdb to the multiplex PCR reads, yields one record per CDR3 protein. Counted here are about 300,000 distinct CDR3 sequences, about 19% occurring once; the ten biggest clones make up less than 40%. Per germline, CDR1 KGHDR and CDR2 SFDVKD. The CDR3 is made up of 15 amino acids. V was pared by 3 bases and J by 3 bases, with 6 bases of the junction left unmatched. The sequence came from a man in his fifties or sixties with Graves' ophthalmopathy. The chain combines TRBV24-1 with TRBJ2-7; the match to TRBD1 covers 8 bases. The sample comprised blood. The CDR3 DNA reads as TGTGCCACCAGTGATACTCGGACAGGGAACTACGAGCAGTACTTC. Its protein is CATSDTRTGNYEQYF.